This T cell receptor beta chain comes out of a study of shared clonotypes between healthy human individuals. Overall study context: Per donor, three plates held CD4 naive cells, three held CD4 memory, two held CD8 naive and one held CD8 memory.

Sequencing was at deep level. Libraries were prepared by immunoSEQ multiplex PCR; TCRdb keeps only in-frame clonotypes and omits some of them. The table lists over 2 million clones, approximately 95% of them singletons. CD45RO-negative cells were positively selected for CCR7, leaving out terminally differentiated effector memory CD45RA+ cells. Germline CDR1 reads MGHRA; CDR2 reads YSYEKL. The CDR3 has 17 amino acids. Between the trimmed V and J ends, which lost 0 bases and 2 bases, there was a span of 13 bases. Source material: naive CD8+ T cells sorted from blood. The chain is built from TRBV4-1 and TRBJ2-2; possibly TRBD2 for D (6 bases). This sequence originates from a man younger than 35 in good health. CDR3 DNA sequence: TGCGCCAGCAGCCAAGATCCCCCTGGGACTAACACCGGGGAGCTGTTTTTT. Residues: CASSQDPPGTNTGELFF.